This TCR beta chain stems from a study of T cell responses to AZD1222 COVID-19 vaccine. The protocol was immunoSEQ multiplex PCR, while the TCRdb copy is restricted to in-frame clones and leaves out a portion. Among 95,000 to 100,000 clones listed, roughly 90% were seen once. Pooling of second doses given at about 4 or about 12 weeks was done. The germline V gene has CDR1 SGHNT and CDR2 YYREEE (reference sequence). V shed 4 bases and J 5 bases; nucleotides not matched to a gene: 18. The CDR3 loop spans 17 amino acids. Regarding the study as a whole: Dominant at 160-218 and 743-854, vaccine-associated CD4 TCRs also spanned spike.

In its sample, this clone was seen a few times. As yet, its antigen is unknown. The source of this sequence is an adult who received the AZD1222 COVID-19 vaccine. The specimen was peripheral blood, collected 28 days after the second AZD1222 dose. The J gene is TRBJ2-7, the V gene TRBV5-4; 7 bases line up with TRBD1. CDR3 in amino acids: CASSPNDRVGSKNEQYF. CDR3 nucleotide sequence: TGTGCCAGCAGCCCCAACGACAGGGTGGGTTCGAAGAACGAGCAGTACTTC.